This TCR beta chain was captured in a study of blood T cell repertoires in COVID-19. Study overall: T cells, B-cell-depleted T cells, or PBMCs provided the cDNA or gDNA that served as material.

Data came from immunoSEQ multiplex PCR; TCRdb stores just in-frame clones and leaves some out. The table includes roughly 120,000 clones, over 65% detected once. This clone was observed a handful of times. The sequencing sample was made of peripheral blood. The clonotype comes from a woman older than 75 with acute or convalescent COVID-19.

The CDR3 nucleotides read TGTGCCAGCAGCGTCAGGGGGCGCGAGCAGTACTTC. Amino acid sequence: CASSVRGREQYF. The V call is TRBV6-5, the J call TRBJ2-7; TRBD1 matches 8 bases. V lost 6 bases and J lost 6; bases outside the gene matches: 4. This CDR3 region has 12 residues. Germline V gives CDR1 MNHEY, CDR2 SVGAGI.